This TCR beta chain was retrieved from a study of T cells in Graves' hyperthyroidism and ophthalmopathy (dated by TCRdb to 2018 to 2020). The study in broad terms: Peripheral blood samples were taken at initial diagnosis, before any treatment was given. To identify TCR V-J signatures that set the groups apart, the researchers used a discovery cohort of 100 patients, made up of approximately 43 with Graves' ophthalmopathy and 57 with stable Graves' hyperthyroidism. An independent validation cohort of around 19 hyperthyroidism patients and 17 patients who later progressed to ophthalmopathy tested prospective prediction of ophthalmopathy. The 80 to 100 discovery patients were randomly divided into training and test sets at a 7:3 ratio. In about 6 Graves' hyperthyroidism patients, the study also compared T-cell repertoires from thyroid tissue with T-cell repertoires from blood. After blood sampling, hyperthyroidism patients were treated with methimazole at a starting dose of 30 mg daily, and ophthalmopathy patients were treated with high-dose intravenous methylprednisolone. The paper reports TCR Vbeta CDR3 sequencing of some 140 peripheral blood samples: under 45 ophthalmopathy, over 70 hyperthyroidism and around 17 progressor patients.

In the ophthalmopathy patients, disease was moderately to severely active, with a Clinical Activity Score of 3 or more, a NOSPECS grade of 4 or more, and a duration of less than 3 months. Exclusion was applied to patients with uncontrolled infections, other autoimmune diseases, pregnancy or lactation. Diagnoses relied on clinical symptoms, serum thyroxine and TRAb, thyroid ultrasound and orbital computed tomography. Ficoll-Paque density gradient centrifugation was used to isolate PBMCs from approximately 10 ml of fresh peripheral blood. Total RNA was extracted with Trizol reagent, and quality was checked on an Agilent 2100 Bioanalyzer. TCR beta CDR3 regions were amplified from RNA transcripts. The first round of RT-PCR for the TCR CDR3 was performed with the HTBI primer set and the Qiagen OneStep RT-PCR kit. Libraries were constructed in a second round of multiplex PCR, after which size selection and purification were performed. Libraries were sequenced paired-end with 100 bp reads on an Illumina HiSeq2000. Per the source publication's procedure: SOAPnuke was used to process the raw data, throwing out any read that contained adapters or uncalled bases, had a mean Phred below 15, or lacked an exact constant-primer or identifier match. COPE v1.2.5 was used to merge high-quality paired reads, and clonotypes were defined as unique nucleotide sequences. MiTCR v1.1 was used to align the clonotypes against IMGT TRBV, TRBD and TRBJ reference segments. Only V-J combinations with frequency above 0.0001, covering 99% to 99.2% of repertoires, were analysed. The TCS score was defined as F50 (clonal expansion) divided by E x V (chaos), with BLOSUM62-based TCRdist calculated between CDR3 peptides within each V-J. Welch's t-statistics and random forest reduced fewer than 550 V-J features to roughly 13, which were used in a naive Bayes classifier (R e1071). TCRdb itself trimmed the public reads at Q25 with fastp, ran MiXCR and retained productive beta chains. Each entry merges the rows of one CDR3 protein and shows their most common DNA and genes. TCRdb, rather than the study authors, made the V and J calls. Present in this sample are nearly 600,000 distinct CDR3 sequences, around 14% of which were seen just once. The top ten hold less than 9% of the sample.

Ten or more counts support this clonotype. The specificity of this receptor is unknown. Base qualities are missing; no much larger clone stands one base away. The V end loses 6 bases and the J end loses 9 bases, and a stretch of 9 bases separates them. The germline V gene supplies CDR1 MDHEN and CDR2 SYDVKM. The cysteine opens and the phenylalanine closes a CDR3 of 11 amino acids. Only the CDR3 region is kept as DNA, spanning 33 bases read in frame from base 1. The full study reports these points: A model built on a 13 V-J signature distinguished ophthalmopathy from stable hyperthyroidism, reaching roughly 88% sensitivity and about 81% specificity in cross-validation and 80%/75% in testing. Sample size was not statistically predetermined, and blinding of investigators to group allocation was not performed. During validation, the model predicted progression to ophthalmopathy a median of around 6 months ahead of onset, with more than 55% sensitivity and around 72% specificity. Most expanded thyroid clonotypes (frequency above 0.001) were also found in blood, which suggests that blood repertoires may mirror thyroid immune responses.

The sequence joins TRBV28 to TRBJ2-1; there is no confident call for the D gene. The sequenced sample was blood. This TCR was recovered from a woman aged 18-30 years with Graves' ophthalmopathy. The CDR3 reads CASSPFIEQFF. The DNA reads as follows: TGTGCCAGCAGCCCCTTTATTGAGCAGTTCTTC.